This T cell receptor (beta chain) originates from a study of Graves' ophthalmopathy and Graves' hyperthyroidism (dated by TCRdb to 2017 to 2018). In the study overall: Peripheral blood samples were taken at the time of initial diagnosis, before any treatment was given. TCR beta repertoire signatures were used to distinguish Graves' ophthalmopathy from Graves' hyperthyroidism and to predict progression to ophthalmopathy. In total, some 140 blood samples were TCR-sequenced: under 45 ophthalmopathy, 80 or so hyperthyroidism and about 17 hyperthyroidism-to-ophthalmopathy patients. To explore V-J signatures that separate ophthalmopathy from hyperthyroidism, a discovery set of about 100 patients was enrolled, consisting of 40 to 45 with ophthalmopathy and 57 with stable hyperthyroidism. For independent validation, a separate cohort was made up of about 18 hyperthyroidism patients plus 17 patients who later progressed from hyperthyroidism to ophthalmopathy. In more than five hyperthyroidism patients, T-cell repertoires of thyroid tissue and blood were compared. After sampling, hyperthyroidism patients received methimazole starting at 30 mg daily, and ophthalmopathy patients received high-dose intravenous methylprednisolone.

The junction shows trimming of 2 bases on V and 6 bases on J, and the gene matches do not reach 11 bases of it. Taken from the germline V gene, the CDR1 and CDR2 loops are SGHRS and YFSETQ. From its cysteine to its phenylalanine, the CDR3 spans 15 amino acids. The only DNA kept is the CDR3, 45 bases in frame from the first base. Many counts were recorded for this clonotype. Its binding antigen is unknown. A single base separates this from a much larger clone, so it may be a read error. What the work shows at the level of the full study, not this receptor alone: In validation, the model predicted ophthalmopathy progression with over 60% sensitivity and around 72% specificity; about a dozen predicted patients were CT-confirmed with GO in a median of about 7.1 months. In cross-validation, the 13-signature model distinguished ophthalmopathy from stable hyperthyroidism with approximately 90% sensitivity and around 82% specificity, and in the test set the corresponding values were approximately 80% and 75%. Among expanded thyroid clonotypes with frequency above 0.001, most also showed up in blood, which suggests that blood repertoires may reflect the thyroid immune response. No statistical method was used to predetermine the sample size, and group allocation was not hidden from the investigators.

For repertoire sequencing, TCR beta CDR3 regions were amplified from RNA transcripts. HTBI primers and the Qiagen OneStep RT-PCR kit were used in a first-round RT-PCR, which was followed by a second-round multiplex PCR, size selection and purification. Libraries were sequenced paired-end with 100 bp reads on an Illumina HiSeq2000. As for how the authors treated the data: SOAPnuke was used to process the reads, throwing out any read that had adapters, had uncalled bases, had a mean Phred below 15, or lacked an exact constant-primer or identifier match. COPE v1.2.5 was used to merge high-quality paired reads. Clonotypes were defined as unique nucleotide sequences and were aligned to IMGT TRB V, D and J references using MiTCR v1.1. The analysis was limited to V-J combinations with a frequency above 0.0001, which together covered 99.2% of the repertoires. For each V-J combination, a TCR clonal expansion and chaos score was defined as F50 clonal expansion divided by the chaos observed in the TCRdist matrix. Welch's t-statistics and random forest were used to reduce features to about a dozen V-J combinations, which were fed into a naive Bayes classifier. The similarity between thyroid and blood repertoires was quantified using the Morisita-Horn index. The raw public reads went through TCRdb reprocessing: fastp at Q25, MiXCR clone calling, in-frame beta chains kept. One record per CDR3 amino acid sequence lists the most common genes and DNA. The V and J calls were determined by TCRdb, not by the authors. Present in this sample are around 50,000 distinct CDR3 sequences, around 50% of which were seen just once. Of the sample, approximately 23% falls within the top ten clones.

Ophthalmopathy patients had moderately to severely active disease, Clinical Activity Score of at least 3, NOSPECS grade of at least 4, and disease duration under 3 months. Patients with other autoimmune diseases, uncontrolled infections, pregnancy or lactation were excluded from the study. Clinical symptoms, serum thyroxine, TRAb, thyroid ultrasound and orbital computed tomography were used for diagnosis. PBMCs were isolated from 8 to 10 ml of fresh peripheral blood by Ficoll-Paque density gradient centrifugation. Trizol reagent was used to extract the total RNA, and its quality was then checked on an Agilent 2100 Bioanalyzer.

What was sequenced was peripheral blood. The chain was built from TRBV5-1 and TRBJ2-7; 7 middle bases align to TRBD1. The sequence was collected from an adult man with Graves' ophthalmopathy. The nucleotides read TGCGCCAGCAGCTTCGACAGGGACAGTGGTGGCGAGCAGTACTTC. Translation gives CASSFDRDSGGEQYF.